Below are 31 T cell receptor beta chains sequenced from a single sample in a study of T cell repertoires in cytomegalovirus infection. TCRdb re-analysed the reads in MiXCR, keeping a single row per CDR3 protein. This sample has hundreds of thousands of distinct CDR3 sequences, with about 29% found just once. Their recognized antigens are unknown. The starting material was cultured PBMCs, obtained from culture after CMV antigen stimulation. Every receptor here comes from a human donor in good health (CMV status not recorded). Some clones in this sample may be carry-over from other donors' samples.

This clonotype has ten or more counts. The chain links TRBV12-3 or TRBV12-4 to TRBJ1-1, with D tentatively TRBD1 (5 bases). Trimming took 5 bases from V and 6 from J, leaving 16 bases between them. The length of the CDR3 is 14 residues. In nucleotides, the CDR3 is TGTGCCAGCAGTCCGGGACTCCCGAGGGCTGAAGCTTTCTTT. Translating gives CASSPGLPRAEAFF.

The chain joins TRBV2 to TRBJ2-5; 13 positions match TRBD2. The CDR3 is 17 residues long. Germline V gene data show CDR1 as SNHLY and CDR2 as FYNNEI. After removal of 0 bases from V and 2 bases from J, the junction contained 3 bases not matched to a gene. The CDR3 protein is CASSEATSGGRQETQYF. CDR3 DNA: TGTGCCAGCAGTGAAGCGACTAGCGGGGGGCGTCAAGAGACCCAGTACTTC.

The chain has TRBV28 and TRBJ1-1, with D uncertain. Germline V gene data show CDR1 as MDHEN and CDR2 as SYDVKM. There are 13 residues in the CDR3. Deletions cut 3 bases from V and 1 base from J, with 6 bases between. The CDR3 coding sequence is TGTGCCAGCAGTTTCATGCAGAACACTGAAGCTTTCTTT. Encoded protein: CASSFMQNTEAFF.

This clonotype was seen more than once but under ten times. The CDR3 coding sequence is TGTGCCAGCAGCTTAGTCGGGGTAGCCAAAAACATTCAGTACTTC. It is translated as CASSLVGVAKNIQYF. This rearrangement joins TRBV7-2 to TRBJ2-4, with D possibly TRBD2 on 5 matching bases. The CDR3 is 15 amino acids. Germline V gene data show CDR1 as SGHTA and CDR2 as FQGNSA. Trimming left V 1 base short and J 0 bases short, with 7 bases between.

CDR3 coding DNA: TGTGCCAGCAGCGCCCAGGTTAACTATGGCTACACCTTC. It codes for CASSAQVNYGYTF. This sequence joins TRBV7-3 and TRBJ1-2; D is undetermined. The length of the CDR3 is 13 residues. Germline V CDR1 and CDR2: SGHTA, FQGTGA. V was clipped by 5 bases and J by 1 base, with 8 bases between them.

The chain uses TRBV11-3 and TRBJ2-1; D is unresolved. The CDR3 length is 15 residues. Trimming left V 4 bases short and J 0 bases short, with 10 bases between. Germline CDR1 reads SGHNT; CDR2 reads YENEEA. CDR3 loop: CASSSATSSYNEQFF. The CDR3 DNA is TGTGCCAGCAGCTCAGCAACAAGCTCCTACAATGAGCAGTTCTTC.

This chain links TRBV5-1 with TRBJ1-4, with D possibly matching TRBD1 (6 bases). Germline-derived CDR1 and CDR2 are SGHRS and YFSETQ. The CDR3 extends over 15 amino acids. V gave up 3 bases and J gave up 4 bases, with 13 bases separating them. CDR3 protein: CASSSTGGFNEKLFF. CDR3 nucleotide sequence: TGCGCCAGCAGCTCGACAGGCGGATTTAATGAAAAACTGTTTTTT.

This clonotype was seen more than once but under ten times. V usage is TRBV19 and J usage is TRBJ1-1, with D possibly TRBD1 on 5 matching bases. The CDR3 consists of 13 residues. Germline V gene data show CDR1 as LNHDA and CDR2 as SQIVND (reference sequence). V shed 5 bases and J shed 10 bases, with 17 bases lying between them. The CDR3 nucleotides are TGTGCCAGTAGTTCCGTGCCTGGGGGAGCAGCTTTCTTT. Translation gives CASSSVPGGAAFF.

J is TRBJ1-2 and V is TRBV7-9; D is undetermined. Trimming left V 3 bases short and J 14 bases short, with 13 bases between. The CDR3 loop spans 11 amino acids. Germline CDR1 and CDR2: SEHNR and FQNEAQ (reference sequence). The DNA of the CDR3 is TGTGCCAGCAGCTTTGACGGAAGCGGTACCTTC. Amino acid sequence: CASSFDGSGTF.

The V call is TRBV12-3 or TRBV12-4, the J call TRBJ1-4, with 9 bases fitting TRBD1. The CDR3 has 14 amino acids. The V gene end was trimmed by 4 bases and the J gene end by 7 bases; junction bases not matched to a gene: 4. The CDR3 bases are TGTGCCAGCAGTTGGGACAGGGAAATTGAAAAACTGTTTTTT. This gives the protein CASSWDREIEKLFF.

This clonotype was found many times. The chain is built from TRBV5-1 and TRBJ1-3; D possibly corresponds to TRBD1 (5 bases). The CDR3 has 16 amino acids. Trimming stripped 4 bases from V and 0 bases from J, with 14 bases between. In germline, CDR1 is SGHRS, CDR2 YFSETQ. CDR3 sequence: CASSIAGTFSGNTIYF. CDR3 coding DNA: TGCGCCAGCAGCATCGCGGGGACGTTCTCTGGAAACACCATATATTTT. Supplemented by reference TRBV5-1 and TRBJ1-3, the full variable domain reads KAGVTQTPRYLIKTRGQQVTLSCSPISGHRSVSWYQQTPGQGLQFLFEYFSETQRNKGNFPGRFSGRQFSNSRSEMNVSTLELGDSALYLCASSIAGTFSGNTIYFGEGSWLTVV.

This clonotype was seen only a few times. This chain links TRBV25-1 with TRBJ1-1; possibly TRBD1 for D (5 bases). This CDR3 comprises 16 residues. Germline CDR1 reads MGHDK; CDR2 reads SYGVNS. V was cut by 2 bases and J by 7 bases, with 20 bases left in between. The CDR3 region is CASSEREISRGGEAFF. CDR3 nucleotides: TGTGCCAGCAGTGAACGAGAGATTTCGAGGGGCGGTGAAGCTTTCTTT.

A remark on this clonotype: Compared with germline, one end of the junction differs, possibly owing to a read error. The chain has TRBV10-3 and TRBJ2-1, with TRBD2 matching 16 bases. Germline-derived CDR1 and CDR2 are ENHRY and SYGVKD. The CDR3 extends over 18 amino acids. CDR3 region: CAISGPGLAGGIYYEQFF. The CDR3 DNA is TGTGCCATCAGTGGACCGGGACTAGCGGGGGGGATCTACTATGAGCAGTTCTTC.

This clonotype was observed a handful of times. The rearrangement joins TRBV12-3 or TRBV12-4 to TRBJ2-1; tentatively, D is TRBD1 or TRBD2 (5 bases each). The CDR3 sequence is 15 residues long. V was trimmed by 5 bases and J by 0 bases, leaving 11 bases between them. The CDR3 DNA sequence: TGTGCCAGCAGTCCCCACGGGGCCTCCTACAATGAGCAGTTCTTC. Encoded protein: CASSPHGASYNEQFF.

The genes are TRBV19 and TRBJ1-2; D is possibly TRBD1 (6 bases). From germline, CDR1 is LNHDA and CDR2 SQIVND (reference sequence). V dropped 2 bases and J dropped 8 bases, with 9 bases sitting between them. The CDR3 length is 12 residues. Written as DNA, the CDR3 is TGTGCCAGTAGTATAAAGGGGGTCGGCTACACCTTC. It is translated as CASSIKGVGYTF.

This clonotype was detected a few times. The V and J genes are TRBV19 and TRBJ2-5, with D perhaps TRBD1 (5 bases). Trimming pared 6 bases from V and 1 base from J, leaving 15 bases between. Germline values: CDR1 LNHDA, CDR2 SQIVND (reference sequence). CDR3 length: 15 amino acids. CDR3 DNA: TGTGCCAGTAGGTCCGATCAGGGATTCCAAGAGACCCAGTACTTC. Translated: CASRSDQGFQETQYF.

This clonotype has a single count. The chain has TRBV19 and TRBJ2-6, with unresolved D. The CDR3 is made up of 12 amino acids. V lost 4 bases and J 2 bases, leaving 0 bases between the germline ends. Germline loops: CDR1 LNHDA, CDR2 SQIVND (reference sequence). This chain's CDR3 is CASSTGANVLTF. CDR3 in DNA: TGTGCCAGTAGTACTGGGGCCAACGTCCTGACTTTC.

This clonotype was observed a handful of times. The gene calls are TRBV11-2 and TRBJ2-5; tentative D call: TRBD1 (6 bases). CDR3 length: 13 amino acids. Trimming shortened V by 5 bases and J by 2 bases, and 9 bases separated the two germline ends. Germline V gives CDR1 SGHAT, CDR2 FQNNGV. CDR3 DNA sequence: TGTGCCAGCAGCGGGGGCCTTCAAGAGACCCAGTACTTC. Its translation is CASSGGLQETQYF.

The J gene is TRBJ2-7, the V gene TRBV20-1; D is perhaps TRBD2 (6 bases). CDR1 and CDR2 (germline): DFQATT, SNEGSKA (reference sequence). Trimming pared 3 bases from V and 1 base from J, leaving 16 bases between. This CDR3 contains 15 residues. The CDR3 spells CSASDIAALSYEQYF. CDR3 nucleotides: TGCAGTGCTAGCGATATAGCGGCACTTTCCTACGAGCAGTACTTC.

The chain carries TRBV3-1 and TRBJ2-7, with D possibly TRBD2 on 6 matching bases. Trimming cost V 0 bases and J 4 bases, with 19 bases left between them. Germline CDR1 is LGHDT and CDR2 is YNNKEL (reference sequence). There are 17 residues in the CDR3. The CDR3 DNA follows: TGTGCCAGCAGCCAAGATCCGACGGGACGGAGGGTTTACGAGCAGTACTTC. Protein product: CASSQDPTGRRVYEQYF.

The CDR3: CASSPPGGRAYGYTF. The CDR3 DNA reads as TGTGCCAGCAGCCCTCCGGGGGGAAGGGCTTATGGCTACACCTTC. The genes are TRBV3-1 and TRBJ1-2, with D possibly matching TRBD1 (5 bases). The germline gives CDR1 LGHDT, CDR2 YNNKEL (reference sequence). Between the trimmed V and J ends, which lost 4 bases and 5 bases, there was a span of 17 bases. The CDR3 extends over 15 amino acids. The whole variable domain, filled in from reference TRBV3-1 and TRBJ1-2, reads DTAVSQTPKYLVTQMGNDKSIKCEQNLGHDTMYWYKQDSKKFLKIMFSYNNKELIINETVPNRFSPKSPDKAHLNLHINSLELGDSAVYFCASSPPGGRAYGYTFGSGTRLTVV.

The chain uses TRBV6-6 and TRBJ1-2, with TRBD1 identical over 7 bases. V lost 2 bases to trimming and J lost 11 bases; unmatched junction nucleotides: 14. The CDR3 covers 15 residues. The V gene's germline CDR1 is MNHNY and CDR2 SVGAGI (reference sequence). CDR3 loop: CASSYLGQPGRGYTF. The CDR3 bases are TGTGCCAGCAGTTACCTGGGACAGCCAGGAAGAGGATACACCTTC.

The chain couples TRBV10-3 to TRBJ1-6, with D maybe TRBD1 (6 bases). V lost 2 bases and J 10 bases, leaving 12 bases between the germline ends. Looked up from germline, CDR1 is ENHRY and CDR2 is SYGVKD. The CDR3 contains 14 residues. CDR3 amino acids: CAISELKGGSPLHF. The CDR3 region has the DNA TGTGCCATCAGTGAGCTCAAGGGGGGCTCACCCCTCCACTTT.

CDR3: CSVAWDRNQPQHF. The CDR3 region has the DNA TGCAGCGTTGCCTGGGACAGAAATCAGCCCCAGCATTTT. The chain recombines TRBV29-1 with TRBJ1-5, with 7 bases aligning to TRBD1. CDR1 is SQVTM and CDR2 is ANQGSEA in the germline V gene. CDR3 length: 13 residues. V trimming: 4 bases; J trimming: 4 bases; junction bases outside the gene matches: 4.

The rearrangement uses TRBV19 and TRBJ2-3; 10 bases agree with TRBD1. Germline V CDR1 and CDR2: LNHDA, SQIVND (reference sequence). The length of the CDR3 is 14 residues. V gave up 7 bases and J gave up 4 bases; unmatched junction bases: 5. The CDR3 sequence is CASTQTGGADTQYF. CDR3 sequence (DNA): TGTGCCAGTACCCAGACAGGGGGCGCAGATACGCAGTATTTT.

V usage is TRBV27 and J usage is TRBJ2-1; the match to TRBD1 covers 9 bases. Per the germline V gene, CDR1 is MNHEY and CDR2 is SMNVEV (reference sequence). V lost 0 bases and J lost 8; bases outside the gene matches: 5. The CDR3 spans 15 residues. CDR3 sequence (DNA): TGTGCCAGCAGTTTATCGGACAGGGGATGGGATGAGCAGTTCTTC. Its translation: CASSLSDRGWDEQFF.

This rearrangement joins TRBV6-1 to TRBJ2-5, with D maybe TRBD1 (6 bases). Germline CDR1 reads MNHNS; CDR2 reads SASEGT. Between the trimmed V and J ends, which lost 1 base and 2 bases, there was a span of 14 bases. The CDR3 totals 16 residues. The CDR3 loop is CASSEVGAGAQETQYF. As DNA, the CDR3 is TGTGCCAGCAGTGAAGTGGGGGCAGGAGCACAAGAGACCCAGTACTTC.

The genes are TRBV12-3 or TRBV12-4 and TRBJ2-7; D is possibly TRBD2 (5 bases). The V and J ends lost 4 bases and 2 bases respectively, with 9 bases between them. The CDR3 is 13 residues long. The CDR3: CASSSREAYEQYF. The CDR3 bases are TGTGCCAGCAGTTCACGGGAAGCCTACGAGCAGTACTTC.

The V call is TRBV20-1, the J call TRBJ2-1, with a possible D match to TRBD1 (6 bases). The ends were cut back, 0 bases at V and 7 bases at J, with 16 bases in the middle. The CDR3 loop spans 15 amino acids. Germline loops: CDR1 DFQATT, CDR2 SNEGSKA (reference sequence). CDR3 sequence reads: CSAREGSLGGNEQFF. CDR3 nucleotides: TGCAGTGCTAGAGAAGGTAGTTTAGGGGGTAATGAGCAGTTCTTC.

V usage is TRBV29-1 and J usage is TRBJ1-1; D is perhaps TRBD1 (6 bases). V dropped 6 bases and J dropped 0 bases, with 17 bases sitting between them. The germline V gene has CDR1 SQVTM and CDR2 ANQGSEA. This CDR3 has 15 amino acids. CDR3 sequence reads: CSVGGGAEMNTEAFF. CDR3 DNA sequence: TGCAGCGTAGGAGGGGGTGCGGAGATGAACACTGAAGCTTTCTTT.

The chain joins TRBV7-9 to TRBJ2-2; D possibly corresponds to TRBD2 (6 bases). Trimming shortened V by 6 bases and J by 6 bases, and 14 bases separated the two germline ends. The germline V gene has CDR1 SEHNR and CDR2 FQNEAQ (reference sequence). This CDR3 is built from 14 residues. The CDR3 DNA is TGTGCCAGCAGGCAAGGACTATTCCCCGGGGAGCTGTTTTTT. As protein: CASRQGLFPGELFF.